Below are 9 T cell receptor beta chains sequenced from a single sample in a study of blood T cell repertoires in COVID-19. Assay: immunoSEQ multiplex PCR; the TCRdb copy retains only in-frame clones and omits some. This sample has roughly 72,000 clones, with 79% found just once. What was sequenced was peripheral blood. The origin of the receptors is a woman of 80 years or more with active or convalescent COVID-19.

For the CDR3, the DNA is TGTGCCAGCAGCGTAGTGGGGGCAGGGGCAGCAAACACCATATATTTT. It codes for CASSVVGAGAANTIYF. This rearrangement joins TRBV9 to TRBJ1-3; tentative D call: TRBD1 (6 bases). CDR3 size: 16 residues. Trimming shortened V by 0 bases and J by 6 bases, and 16 bases separated the two germline ends. CDR1 and CDR2 from the germline V gene are SGDLS and YYNGEE. The variable domain in full, with the rest retrieved from reference TRBV9 and TRBJ1-3, is DSGVTQTPKHLITATGQRVTLRCSPRSGDLSVYWYQQSLDQGLQFLIQYYNGEERAKGNILERFSAQQFPDLHSELNLSSLELGDSALYFCASSVVGAGAANTIYFGEGSWLTVV.

The CDR3 DNA reads TGTGCCAGCAGCTTACGGGACTACACAGATACGCAGTATTTT. Amino acids: CASSLRDYTDTQYF. V gene TRBV7-2 combines with J gene TRBJ2-3, with 7 bases that match TRBD2. Germline CDR1 reads SGHTA; CDR2 reads FQGNSA. V lost 2 bases to trimming and J lost 2 bases; unmatched junction nucleotides: 1. The CDR3 consists of 14 residues.

The chain is built from TRBV5-4 and TRBJ1-1; D remains unclear. V lost 0 bases and J lost 4, with 16 bases in between. There are 16 residues in the CDR3. Germline CDR1 and CDR2: SGHNT and YYREEE (reference sequence). The CDR3 nucleotides are TGTGCCAGCAGCTTGGGGGAGCCCAACCGGGGCACTGAAGCTTTCTTT. This encodes CASSLGEPNRGTEAFF.

This clone was seen once. The chain couples TRBV5-1 to TRBJ2-3, with D possibly being TRBD2 (5 bases). Germline CDR1 reads SGHRS; CDR2 reads YFSETQ. V was pared by 1 base and J by 1 base, with 13 bases between. This CDR3 has 16 residues. The CDR3 here is CASSLISGGRTDTQYF. The CDR3 nucleotides read TGCGCCAGCAGCTTGATTTCCGGCGGGCGCACAGATACGCAGTATTTT.

V gene TRBV3-1 (or the pseudogene TRBV3-2) combines with J gene TRBJ2-5; D gene unclear. V lost 0 bases, J lost 2 bases, and 7 bases lay in between. Germline V gives CDR1 LGHDT, CDR2 YNNKEL (reference sequence). The CDR3 loop spans 14 amino acids. CDR3 amino acids: CASSQEWRQETQYF. CDR3 coding DNA: TGTGCCAGCAGCCAAGAATGGCGGCAAGAGACCCAGTACTTC.

The CDR3 DNA reads as TGTGCCACCAGTGATTTTAGGACTAGCGGGGGGTCCAATGAGCAGTTCTTC. Its protein product is CATSDFRTSGGSNEQFF. This sequence joins TRBV24-1 and TRBJ2-1, with 14 bases aligning to TRBD2. The trim removed 1 base at V and 6 bases at J, leaving 4 bases unmatched. Germline CDR1 reads KGHDR; CDR2 reads SFDVKD. CDR3 length: 17 amino acids.

The chain has TRBV28 and TRBJ1-2; 11 bases map to TRBD1. The trim removed 2 bases at V and 7 bases at J, leaving 6 bases unmatched. Germline assignment: CDR1 MDHEN and CDR2 SYDVKM. CDR3 length equals 15 residues. The CDR3 protein is CASSLPGQGVRGYTF. CDR3 DNA sequence: TGTGCCAGCAGTTTACCGGGACAGGGGGTTCGTGGCTACACCTTC.

This rearrangement joins TRBV14 to TRBJ1-6; TRBD1 agrees at 8 bases. V gave up 4 bases and J gave up 7 bases; unmatched junction bases: 6. Germline CDR1 SGHDN, CDR2 FVKESK. This CDR3 has 15 residues. CDR3 in DNA: TGTGCCAGCAGCCTCGCGGGACAGGTGAATTCACCCCTCCACTTT. Its translation is CASSLAGQVNSPLHF.

This clone was seen a few times. The chain employs TRBV3-1 (or the pseudogene TRBV3-2) and TRBJ2-7, with 9 bases aligning to TRBD1. The junction had 7 bases not matched to a gene; V was cut back by 3 bases and J by 1 base. This CDR3 spans 16 amino acids. CDR1 is LGHDT and CDR2 is YNNKEL in the germline V gene (reference sequence). The CDR3 loop reads CASSQKPGQGSYEQYF. CDR3 sequence (DNA): TGTGCCAGCAGCCAGAAACCGGGACAGGGTTCCTACGAGCAGTACTTC.